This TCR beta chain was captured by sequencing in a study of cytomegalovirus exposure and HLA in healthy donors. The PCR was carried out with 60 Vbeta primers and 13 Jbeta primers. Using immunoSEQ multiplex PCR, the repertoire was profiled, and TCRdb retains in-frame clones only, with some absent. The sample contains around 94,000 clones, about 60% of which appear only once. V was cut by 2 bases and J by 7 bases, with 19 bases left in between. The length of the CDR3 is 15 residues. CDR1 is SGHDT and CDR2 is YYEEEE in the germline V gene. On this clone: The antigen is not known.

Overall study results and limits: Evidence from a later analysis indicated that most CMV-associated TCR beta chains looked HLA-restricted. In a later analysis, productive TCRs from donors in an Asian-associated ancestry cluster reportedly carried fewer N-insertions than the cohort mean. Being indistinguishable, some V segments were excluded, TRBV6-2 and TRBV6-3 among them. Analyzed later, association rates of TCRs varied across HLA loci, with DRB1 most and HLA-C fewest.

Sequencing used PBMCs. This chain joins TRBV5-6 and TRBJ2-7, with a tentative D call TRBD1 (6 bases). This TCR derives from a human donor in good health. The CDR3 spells CASSFDTGLGGEQYF. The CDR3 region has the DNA TGTGCCAGCAGCTTCGACACAGGGCTAGGTGGGGAGCAGTACTTC.